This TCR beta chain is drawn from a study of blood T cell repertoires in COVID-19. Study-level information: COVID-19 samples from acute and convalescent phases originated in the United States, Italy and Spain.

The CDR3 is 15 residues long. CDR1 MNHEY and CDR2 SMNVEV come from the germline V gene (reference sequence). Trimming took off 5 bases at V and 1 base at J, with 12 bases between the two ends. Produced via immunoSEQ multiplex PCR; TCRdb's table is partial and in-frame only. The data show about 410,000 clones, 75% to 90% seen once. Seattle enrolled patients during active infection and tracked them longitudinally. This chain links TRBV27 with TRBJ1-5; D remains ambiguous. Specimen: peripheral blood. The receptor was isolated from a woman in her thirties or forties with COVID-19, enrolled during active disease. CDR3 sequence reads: CASSPSGGSNQPQHF. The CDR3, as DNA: TGTGCCAGCAGTCCCTCCGGCGGAAGCAATCAGCCCCAGCATTTT.